The clone carrying this T cell receptor (beta chain) was counted only a few times. Its target is not known. The germline V gene has CDR1 DFQATT and CDR2 SNEGSKA (reference sequence). V shed 5 bases and J shed 5 bases, with 4 bases lying between them. The CDR3 extends over 10 amino acids. This sample is part of a study of vaccination and CD4 T cells after COVID-19. Across the whole study: Median time from second vaccine dose to sampling was around 72 days (14 to 241). Broader study findings: Researchers report that 304 of 307 vaccine-specific clones in convalescent patients proved spike mono-reactive.

Oncomine TCR Beta short-read sequencing was applied to DNA from cultured CD4+ T cells. It was from cultured CD4+ T cells that genomic DNA was extracted. MiXCR was run by TCRdb on the PCR reads, yielding one entry per CDR3 protein. The table lists roughly 7,900 distinct CDR3 sequences, roughly 36% of them singletons, with around 30% in the top ten. The treatment here: roughly ten-day PBMC culture with coronavirus spike peptide pools or control peptides (ViraFEST assay). Collection of the unexposed donor's CD4+ T cells took place before the COVID-19 pandemic (2011-2018). TCR sequencing followed the expansion of antigen-specific T cells with peptide pools in ViraFEST.

This chain links TRBV20-1 with TRBJ1-5; D unclear. The receptor was derived from a human donor in good health. Specimen: CD4+ T cells from blood, cultured in vitro. The CDR3 sequence is CSALDQPQHF. The CDR3 nucleotides read TGCAGTGCTCTAGATCAGCCCCAGCATTTT.